This is a list of T cell receptor beta chains from one sample in a study of blood T cell repertoires in COVID-19. Libraries were prepared by immunoSEQ multiplex PCR; TCRdb keeps only in-frame clonotypes and omits some of them. The table shows some 350,000 clones, with almost 90% occurring only once. The sample comprised peripheral blood. These receptors all come from a woman in her sixties or seventies with COVID-19, enrolled during active disease. The CDR3 runs from the conserved cysteine through the conserved F or W. The order of the fields is J gene, clone size, V gene, D gene, CDR3 DNA, CDR3 protein. The D gene is left open where the match is weak. The size entry is marked missing in some rows and otherwise reads once, few, many or a size class.

j_gene: TRBJ1-3; abundance: NA; v_gene: TRBV5-8; d_gene: NA; CDR3nt: TGTGCCAGCAGCTATGACAGGGGAAACACCATATATTTT; CDR3aa: CASSYDRGNTIYF
j_gene: TRBJ1-2; abundance: NA; v_gene: TRBV11-2; d_gene: NA; CDR3nt: TGTGCCAGCAGCTTAGATCTCGACAGCTACTATGGCTACACCTTC; CDR3aa: CASSLDLDSYYGYTF
j_gene: TRBJ1-6; abundance: NA; v_gene: TRBV6-4; d_gene: NA; CDR3nt: TGTGCCAGCAGTGTTCTTCAGGATTCACCCCTCCACTTT; CDR3aa: CASSVLQDSPLHF
j_gene: TRBJ2-7; abundance: NA; v_gene: TRBV5-1; d_gene: TRBD2; CDR3nt: TGCGCCAGCAGCTTGGAGTCGGGGGGTACCTACGAGCAGTACTTC; CDR3aa: CASSLESGGTYEQYF
j_gene: TRBJ2-1; abundance: once; v_gene: TRBV24-1; d_gene: NA; CDR3nt: TGTGCCACCAGCCCAAACAGCAATGAGCAGTTCTTC; CDR3aa: CATSPNSNEQFF
j_gene: TRBJ1-3; abundance: once; v_gene: TRBV19; d_gene: NA; CDR3nt: TGTGCCAGTCTTCAGGGAAACTCTGGAAACACCATATATTTT; CDR3aa: CASLQGNSGNTIYF
j_gene: TRBJ1-6; abundance: few; v_gene: TRBV5-6; d_gene: NA; CDR3nt: TGTGCCAGCAGCACCCCGAGTCACGGGAGCAATTCACCCCTCCACTTT; CDR3aa: CASSTPSHGSNSPLHF
j_gene: TRBJ2-1; abundance: NA; v_gene: TRBV7-8; d_gene: NA; CDR3nt: TGTGCCAGCAGCTTCGGGGGCTCCTACAATGAGCAGTTCTTC; CDR3aa: CASSFGGSYNEQFF
j_gene: TRBJ1-3; abundance: once; v_gene: TRBV7-6; d_gene: TRBD1; CDR3nt: TGTGCCAGCAGCCTCACCGCCGGGACAGGGGTTGGAAACACCATATATTTT; CDR3aa: CASSLTAGTGVGNTIYF
j_gene: TRBJ2-7; abundance: NA; v_gene: TRBV28; d_gene: NA; CDR3nt: TGTGCCAGCAGCTGGACAGATTACTCCTACGAGCAGTACTTC; CDR3aa: CASSWTDYSYEQYF
j_gene: TRBJ1-5; abundance: NA; v_gene: TRBV11-3; d_gene: NA; CDR3nt: TGTGCCAGCAGCCCGGCCTCAGGGCGGCGGTCCAAGGGGAGCAATCAGCCCCAGCATTTT; CDR3aa: CASSPASGRRSKGSNQPQHF
j_gene: TRBJ2-1; abundance: NA; v_gene: TRBV9; d_gene: NA; CDR3nt: TGTGCCAGCAGCGTAGATCGAGTCCAAAACCCTAACAATGAGCAGTTCTTC; CDR3aa: CASSVDRVQNPNNEQFF
j_gene: TRBJ1-1; abundance: NA; v_gene: TRBV18; d_gene: TRBD1; CDR3nt: TGTGCCAGCTCACACCCGTGGCAGGGGGCCGCTGAAGCTTTCTTT; CDR3aa: CASSHPWQGAAEAFF
j_gene: TRBJ2-2; abundance: NA; v_gene: TRBV6-2/TRBV6-3; d_gene: NA; CDR3nt: TGTGCCAGCAGTTACTCCCCGACTAGTTACACCGGGGAGCTGTTTTTT; CDR3aa: CASSYSPTSYTGELFF
j_gene: TRBJ1-2; abundance: few; v_gene: TRBV2; d_gene: TRBD1; CDR3nt: TGTGCCAGCAGGGACAGGCCTTCGGATGGCTACACCTTC; CDR3aa: CASRDRPSDGYTF
j_gene: TRBJ1-5; abundance: NA; v_gene: TRBV7-2; d_gene: NA; CDR3nt: TGTGCCAGCAGCTTAGGACAGTATAGCAATCAGCCCCAGCATTTT; CDR3aa: CASSLGQYSNQPQHF
j_gene: TRBJ1-1; abundance: once; v_gene: TRBV19; d_gene: TRBD1; CDR3nt: TGTGCCAGTAGCGGACAGGGGGCTGTGGACACTGAAGCTTTCTTT; CDR3aa: CASSGQGAVDTEAFF
j_gene: TRBJ1-5; abundance: NA; v_gene: TRBV23-1; d_gene: NA; CDR3nt: TGCGCCAGCAGTCAATCGGGCAGACAGCCCCAGCATTTT; CDR3aa: CASSQSGRQPQHF
j_gene: TRBJ1-6; abundance: few; v_gene: TRBV19; d_gene: NA; CDR3nt: TGTGCCAGTAGTTCCGGCCAGCGGGGTTCACCCCTCCACTTT; CDR3aa: CASSSGQRGSPLHF
j_gene: TRBJ2-7; abundance: NA; v_gene: TRBV4-1; d_gene: NA; CDR3nt: TGCGCCAGCAGCCACGGACACTCCTACGAGCAGTACTTC; CDR3aa: CASSHGHSYEQYF
j_gene: TRBJ1-2; abundance: NA; v_gene: TRBV2; d_gene: TRBD1; CDR3nt: TGTGCCAGCACCGGGACAGGAGCACTCTATGGCTACACCTTC; CDR3aa: CASTGTGALYGYTF
j_gene: TRBJ2-1; abundance: NA; v_gene: TRBV7-2; d_gene: TRBD2; CDR3nt: TGTGCCAGCAGCTTATATCGGCGGGGGGGTCGGAATGAGCAGTTCTTC; CDR3aa: CASSLYRRGGRNEQFF
j_gene: TRBJ2-7; abundance: NA; v_gene: TRBV6-6; d_gene: TRBD2; CDR3nt: TGTGCCAGCAGACCGACTAGCGGGCGATACGAGCAGTACTTC; CDR3aa: CASRPTSGRYEQYF